Below are 21 T cell receptor beta chains sequenced from a single sample in a study of CD8 T cells in Susac syndrome. Roughly 0.45 to 1 ug RNA was reverse transcribed with random hexamers. TCRdb reprocessed the immunoSEQ multiplex PCR reads via MiXCR and lists one record per CDR3 protein. The profile shows fewer than 60,000 distinct CDR3 sequences, approximately 95% of them singletons. Material: CD8+ T cells from PBMCs. The receptors shown here come from a human donor with Susac syndrome.

This chain links TRBV7-9 with TRBJ2-3; 12 nucleotides align to TRBD2. J gave up 4 bases and V 3 bases, and 8 bases lay outside the gene matches. Per the germline V gene, CDR1 is SEHNR and CDR2 is FQNEAQ (reference sequence). CDR3 length: 17 amino acids. The CDR3 here is CASSFLPGLAGSDTQYF. For the CDR3, the DNA is TGTGCCAGCAGCTTCCTCCCCGGACTAGCGGGGTCAGATACGCAGTATTTT.

The gene calls are TRBV12-3 or TRBV12-4 and TRBJ2-7; the D gene is possibly TRBD1 (5 bases). With 6 bases removed from V and 0 bases from J, the gap between germline ends came to 15 bases. The CDR3 runs to 15 residues. The CDR3 spells CASSPPGQLSYEQYF. In DNA form, the CDR3 reads TGTGCCAGCAGCCCCCCCGGACAACTCTCCTACGAGCAGTACTTC.

Turning to this clonotype: The junction departs from the called germline gene at one end, perhaps through a read error. CDR3 in amino acids: CASSTRDRGTYERYF. Written as DNA, the CDR3 is TGTGCCAGCAGTACCCGGGACAGGGGAACCTACGAGCGGTACTTC. V is TRBV12-3 or TRBV12-4 and J is TRBJ2-7, with TRBD1 matching 10 bases. This CDR3 contains 15 residues.

This rearrangement joins TRBV24-1 to TRBJ2-1; D gene unclear. Trimming removed 5 bases from V and 5 bases from J, with 21 bases in between. CDR1 and CDR2 (germline): KGHDR, SFDVKD. The CDR3 extends over 17 amino acids. In DNA form, the CDR3 reads TGTGCCACCAGTGTTGGAAGTGCGCAGGTTGGCGACAATGAGCAGTTCTTC. The encoded protein is CATSVGSAQVGDNEQFF.

This chain uses TRBV2 with TRBJ2-7, with D tentatively TRBD1 or TRBD2 (5 bases each). Germline V gives CDR1 SNHLY, CDR2 FYNNEI. The CDR3 runs 14 residues. Trimming stripped 7 bases from V and 3 bases from J, with 16 bases between. CDR3 residues: CASIPRRDGYEQYF. CDR3 bases: TGTGCCAGCATTCCTCGCCGGGACGGCTACGAGCAGTACTTC. Drawing the rest from reference TRBV2 and TRBJ2-7, the complete variable domain is EPEVTQTPSHQVTQMGQEVILRCVPISNHLYFYWYRQILGQKVEFLVSFYNNEISEKSEIFDDQFSVERPDGSNFTLKIRSTKLEDSAMYFCASIPRRDGYEQYFGPGTRLTVT.

The chain links TRBV7-6 to TRBJ1-3; 7 bases are shared with TRBD1. V shed 5 bases and J 3 bases; nucleotides not matched to a gene: 10. The CDR3 length is 16 residues. The germline gives CDR1 SGHVS, CDR2 FNYEAQ. CDR3 nucleotides: TGTGCCAGCAGCCAGCAACCGGGACAGCTTGGAAACACCATATATTTT. The encoded protein is CASSQQPGQLGNTIYF. The entire variable domain, with the rest obtained from reference TRBV7-6 and TRBJ1-3, is as follows: GAGVSQSPRYKVTKRGQDVALRCDPISGHVSLYWYRQALGQGPEFLTYFNYEAQQDKSGLPNDRFSAERPEGSISTLTIQRTEQRDSAMYRCASSQQPGQLGNTIYFGEGSWLTVV.

The gene calls are TRBV5-1 and TRBJ2-5; D may be TRBD1 or TRBD2 (5 bases each). Deletions cut 7 bases from V and 1 base from J, with 17 bases between. Germline CDR1 reads SGHRS; CDR2 reads YFSETQ. CDR3 length: 15 amino acids. In DNA, the CDR3 is TGCGCCAGCTCTTCCGGGGCGAGCCCCCAAGAGACCCAGTACTTC. Residues: CASSSGASPQETQYF.

This chain links TRBV28 with TRBJ2-5, with a tentative D call TRBD1 (5 bases). V was clipped by 7 bases and J by 5 bases, with 5 bases between them. CDR1 and CDR2 from the germline V gene are MDHEN and SYDVKM. CDR3 length: 10 amino acids. The CDR3 spells CASKGETQYF. The CDR3 nucleotides read TGTGCCAGCAAGGGGGAGACCCAGTACTTC.

V gene TRBV7-8 combines with J gene TRBJ2-5; 7 bases are shared with TRBD1. The germline CDR1 and CDR2 sequences are SGHVS and FQNEAQ. After removal of 6 bases from V and 5 bases from J, the junction contained 12 bases not matched to a gene. CDR3 size: 15 residues. CDR3 DNA: TGTGCCAGCAGTCCCCGGGTGTGGGGACAGGAGACCCAGTACTTC. Protein: CASSPRVWGQETQYF.

The V and J genes are TRBV4-1 and TRBJ1-1, with 7 bases that match TRBD1. The germline CDR1 and CDR2 sequences are MGHRA and YSYEKL. J gave up 5 bases and V 1 base, and 1 base lay outside the gene matches. CDR3 length: 13 residues. Here the CDR3 reads CASSQVQGTEAFF. The CDR3 bases are TGCGCCAGCAGCCAAGTACAGGGGACTGAAGCTTTCTTT.

V is TRBV11-2 and J is TRBJ1-6, with a weak D call TRBD1 (6 bases). In germline, CDR1 is SGHAT, CDR2 FQNNGV. Trimming took 1 base from V and 7 from J, leaving 14 bases between them. The CDR3 loop spans 16 amino acids. DNA of the CDR3: TGTGCCAGCAGCTTAGCCTCAGTCAGGGGAAATTCACCCCTCCACTTT. Its protein product is CASSLASVRGNSPLHF.

As concerns this clonotype: An end of the junction differs from the germline gene, which may be a read error. V and J are TRBV9 and TRBJ2-7; D remains ambiguous. Per germline, CDR1 SGDLS and CDR2 YYNGEE. The CDR3 covers 13 residues. Here the CDR3 DNA reads TGTGCCAGCAACGTAGGTGGCACCTACGAGCAGTACTTC. It codes for CASNVGGTYEQYF. The variable domain in full, with the rest retrieved from reference TRBV9 and TRBJ2-7, is DSGVTQTPKHLITATGQRVTLRCSPRSGDLSVYWYQQSLDQGLQFLIQYYNGEERAKGNILERFSAQQFPDLHSELNLSSLELGDSALYFCASNVGGTYEQYFGPGTRLTVT.

The CDR3 DNA reads TGTGCCTGGAGTGTAGGCAGCGGGGGGGCCCACGAGCAGTTCTTC. Amino acid sequence: CAWSVGSGGAHEQFF. This chain joins TRBV30 and TRBJ2-1, with 10 nucleotides matching TRBD2. V lost 0 bases and J lost 10; bases outside the gene matches: 9. Germline V CDR1 and CDR2: GTSNPN, SVGIG (reference sequence). The CDR3 extends over 15 amino acids.

CDR3 region: CASSLEWRGPTGELFF. For the CDR3, the DNA is TGTGCCAGCAGCTTAGAGTGGCGGGGGCCCACCGGGGAGCTGTTTTTT. This sequence joins TRBV7-6 and TRBJ2-2, with D tentatively TRBD2 (7 bases). In germline, CDR1 is SGHVS, CDR2 FNYEAQ. The ends were cut back, 1 base at V and 4 bases at J, with 13 bases in the middle. CDR3 length equals 16 residues.

The gene calls are TRBV7-9 and TRBJ2-7, with 8 bases identical to TRBD1. The V segment lost 3 bases and the J segment 3 bases; nucleotides outside the gene matches: 7. CDR1 and CDR2 (germline): SEHNR, FQNEAQ (reference sequence). This CDR3 has 15 residues. The DNA of the CDR3 is TGTGCCAGCAGCTTTAAAGCAGGGGGCATCTACGAGCAGTACTTC. It yields the protein CASSFKAGGIYEQYF.

This chain joins TRBV30 and TRBJ1-5; tentative D call: TRBD1 (5 bases). In germline, CDR1 is GTSNPN, CDR2 SVGIG (reference sequence). The V end was cut by 0 bases, the J end by 11 bases, with 14 bases between. This CDR3 spans 13 amino acids. The DNA for the CDR3 is TGTGCCTGGAGTGTCGCTCCGGGGGGGACCCAGCATTTT. Encoded protein: CAWSVAPGGTQHF.

The sample holds one count of this clonotype. The chain couples TRBV19 to TRBJ1-5, with D tentatively TRBD1 (6 bases). Per germline, CDR1 LNHDA and CDR2 SQIVND (reference sequence). V lost 2 bases, J lost 2 bases, and 13 bases lay in between. The CDR3 sequence is 16 residues long. CDR3 DNA sequence: TGTGCCAGTAGTATAAGGGGGGCAGGGGGCAATCAGCCCCAGCATTTT. Encoded protein: CASSIRGAGGNQPQHF.

This chain joins TRBV9 and TRBJ1-1, with 8 positions matching TRBD1. The junction had 3 bases not matched to a gene; V was cut back by 4 bases and J by 1 base. CDR1 and CDR2 (germline): SGDLS, YYNGEE. The CDR3 has 14 residues. The CDR3 nucleotides are TGTGCCAGCAGCCCGGACAGGGCGAACACTGAAGCTTTCTTT. This encodes CASSPDRANTEAFF.

This chain links TRBV4-2 with TRBJ2-1; D uncertain. There are 13 residues in the CDR3. In germline, CDR1 is LGHNA, CDR2 YNFKEQ. V lost 0 bases and J lost 4, with 4 bases in between. CDR3 residues: CASSQEGYNEQFF. Written as DNA, the CDR3 is TGTGCCAGCAGCCAAGAGGGGTACAATGAGCAGTTCTTC.

The chain joins TRBV15 to TRBJ2-5, with 7 bases that match TRBD1. Germline loops: CDR1 LNHNV, CDR2 YYDKDF (reference sequence). CDR3 size: 14 residues. V shed 3 bases, J shed 5 bases, and the junction held 6 bases outside the gene matches. In DNA form, the CDR3 reads TGTGCCACCAGCAGGACAGGGTGGGAGGAGACCCAGTACTTC. Translated, it gives CATSRTGWEETQYF.

A single count supports this clonotype. V usage is TRBV30 and J usage is TRBJ2-7, with D possibly being TRBD1 (5 bases). In germline, CDR1 is GTSNPN, CDR2 SVGIG (reference sequence). The CDR3 is 12 residues long. V was clipped by 4 bases and J by 2 bases, with 9 bases between them. This CDR3 is CAWTGRPYEQYF. The CDR3 nucleotides read TGTGCCTGGACAGGGCGCCCCTACGAGCAGTACTTC.